The 27 T cell receptor beta chains presented below share a single source sample, sequenced in a study of T cells in Graves' hyperthyroidism and ophthalmopathy (dated by TCRdb to between 2018 and 2020). Libraries were made using multiplex PCR. TCRdb shows the sequencer as Illumina HiSeq 2000. TCR beta CDR3 regions were amplified from RNA transcripts. The first round of RT-PCR for the TCR CDR3 was performed with the HTBI primer set and the Qiagen OneStep RT-PCR kit. The public reads were reprocessed in TCRdb via fastp at Q25 and MiXCR, keeping in-frame beta chains. CDR3 protein duplicates are merged, each entry listing the most common genes and DNA. The sample table holds about 720,000 distinct CDR3 sequences, of which 18% were seen once. The ten largest account for around 17% of the sample. The sequencing sample was made of blood. These receptors were obtained from a woman aged 45-65 years with Graves' hyperthyroidism that later progressed to Graves' ophthalmopathy.

In its sample, this clonotype was seen a few times. The genes are TRBV4-1 and TRBJ1-4, with D unclear. The CDR3 consists of 15 residues. V lost 0 bases and J lost 8, with 13 bases in between. CDR1 and CDR2 from the germline V gene are MGHRA and YSYEKL. The CDR3 DNA is TGCGCCAGCAGCCAAGATCGGAGGGTGGAGGAAAAACTGTTTTTT. It translates to CASSQDRRVEEKLFF.

This clonotype has a handful of counts. The V gene is TRBV11-3, the J gene TRBJ2-3, with TRBD1 as a possible D gene (5 bases). This CDR3 contains 15 residues. Deletions cut 2 bases from V and 7 bases from J, with 16 bases between. In germline, CDR1 is SGHNT, CDR2 YENEEA. CDR3 sequence: CASSLTGADSNTQYF. CDR3 in DNA: TGTGCCAGCAGCTTAACTGGGGCAGATTCAAATACGCAGTATTTT. Using reference TRBV11-3 and TRBJ2-3 for the parts outside the CDR3, the full variable domain is EAGVVQSPRYKIIEKKQPVAFWCNPISGHNTLYWYLQNLGQGPELLIRYENEEAVDDSQLPKDRFSAERLKGVDSTLKIQPAELGDSAVYLCASSLTGADSNTQYFGPGTRLTVL.

This clonotype has more than one count but fewer than ten. This chain joins TRBV29-1 and TRBJ2-1; 9 nucleotides align to TRBD1. Per germline, CDR1 SQVTM and CDR2 ANQGSEA. The CDR3 spans 14 residues. V lost 6 bases, J lost 4 bases, and 7 bases stayed unmatched. This chain's CDR3 is CSVNTGGRYNEQFF. CDR3 bases: TGCAGCGTCAACACAGGGGGCAGGTACAATGAGCAGTTCTTC.

This clonotype was seen repeatedly, ten times or more. The chain has TRBV7-6 and TRBJ1-1; 12 positions agree with TRBD1. Per the germline V gene, CDR1 is SGHVS and CDR2 is FNYEAQ. Trimming took 1 base from V and 10 from J; bases not matched to a gene: 10. The CDR3 covers 16 residues. CDR3 sequence reads: CASSLDRDRGQMGAFF. The CDR3 DNA is TGTGCCAGCAGCTTAGACCGGGACAGGGGGCAAATGGGAGCTTTCTTT.

This clonotype appeared many times. The V and J genes are TRBV27 and TRBJ2-2, with D possibly TRBD1 on 5 matching bases. This CDR3 has 14 amino acids. V lost 4 bases and J 4 bases, leaving 10 bases between the germline ends. Germline values: CDR1 MNHEY, CDR2 SMNVEV (reference sequence). The CDR3 nucleotides are TGTGCCAGCAGTTGGGGCCAGCGCACCGGGGAGCTGTTTTTT. This codes for CASSWGQRTGELFF.

This sequence joins TRBV20-1 and TRBJ2-3; TRBD2 agrees at 15 bases. Germline V gene lookup returns CDR1 DFQATT and CDR2 SNEGSKA (reference sequence). This CDR3 comprises 15 residues. The ends lost 6 bases at V and 5 bases at J; junction bases unmatched: 6. CDR3 sequence (DNA): TGCAGTGCGAGGACTAGCGGGGGGGCGAAAGATACGCAGTATTTT. Translated, it gives CSARTSGGAKDTQYF.

Turning to this clonotype: A much larger clone lies one base from this, so it may be a read error. The chain combines TRBV18 with TRBJ2-3, with a weak D call TRBD2 (7 bases). The CDR3 is made up of 18 amino acids. Per germline, CDR1 KGHSH and CDR2 LQKENI. The DNA of the CDR3 is TGTGCCAGCTCACCACGGAACGAGGGGGGGCGAAGCACAGAGACGCAGTATTTT. This translates into CASSPRNEGGRSTETQYF. Using reference TRBV18 and TRBJ2-3 for the parts outside the CDR3, the full variable domain is NAGVMQNPRHLVRRRGQEARLRCSPMKGHSHVYWYRQLPEEGLKFMVYLQKENIIDESGMPKERFSAEFPKEGPSILRIQQVVRGDSAAYFCASSPRNEGGRSTETQYFGPGTRLTVL.

The chain recombines TRBV15 with TRBJ2-5; 8 bases align to TRBD2. V dropped 9 bases and J dropped 4; count of bases not matched to a gene: 19. Germline lookup yields CDR1 LNHNV and CDR2 YYDKDF (reference sequence). The length of the CDR3 is 17 residues. DNA of the CDR3: TGTGCCACGAGGACATGGGGGCCCGGGACTAGTGGAGAGACCCAGTACTTC. This codes for CATRTWGPGTSGETQYF.

This clonotype was detected only a few times. The chain is built from TRBV4-1 and TRBJ2-7; TRBD1 matches 9 bases. The V gene end was trimmed by 0 bases and the J gene end by 5 bases; junction bases not matched to a gene: 14. The CDR3 is 18 residues long. The V gene's germline CDR1 is MGHRA and CDR2 YSYEKL. The CDR3 DNA reads as TGCGCCAGCAGCCAAGACCGTATCTTAGGGACAGGGCCCAACGAGCAGTACTTC. Residues: CASSQDRILGTGPNEQYF.

This clonotype has a count of ten or more. V gene TRBV11-3 combines with J gene TRBJ2-5; D unclear. There are 13 residues in the CDR3. Germline V gene sequence: CDR1 SGHNT, CDR2 YENEEA. V lost 3 bases to trimming and J lost 1 base, with 6 bases between them. CDR3 in amino acids: CASSFRPQETQYF. CDR3 sequence (DNA): TGTGCCAGCAGCTTTCGCCCCCAAGAGACCCAGTACTTC.

The rearrangement joins TRBV9 to TRBJ2-1; weak D call: TRBD2 (5 bases). Germline V lookup: CDR1 SGDLS, CDR2 YYNGEE. The V gene lost 3 bases and the J gene lost 3 bases, with 10 bases spanning the gap. The CDR3 spans 14 residues. CDR3 nucleotides: TGTGCCAGCAGCGCCGAGCGGTTCTACAATGAGCAGTTCTTC. It yields the protein CASSAERFYNEQFF.

There are many counts of this clonotype. The J gene is TRBJ1-1, the V gene TRBV27; D is unclear. V was clipped by 3 bases and J by 1 base, with 15 bases between them. CDR1 and CDR2 from the germline V gene are MNHEY and SMNVEV (reference sequence). This CDR3 comprises 16 residues. CDR3 nucleotides: TGTGCCAGCAGTTTCATCCAACGAGGGAGGAACACTGAAGCTTTCTTT. Its protein product is CASSFIQRGRNTEAFF.

This clonotype was counted many times. The chain has TRBV7-6 and TRBJ2-3; tentatively, D is TRBD1 or TRBD2 (5 bases each). V gave up 3 bases and J gave up 4 bases, with 8 bases separating them. Germline V gene lookup returns CDR1 SGHVS and CDR2 FNYEAQ. This CDR3 has 13 residues. The CDR3 spells CASSLGRPDTQYF. The CDR3 DNA sequence: TGTGCCAGCAGCTTGGGACGGCCAGATACGCAGTATTTT.

This clonotype was seen at least ten times. This rearrangement joins TRBV3-1 to TRBJ1-4; D might be TRBD1 (6 bases). This CDR3 spans 15 amino acids. The germline gives CDR1 LGHDT, CDR2 YNNKEL (reference sequence). Trimming removed 5 bases from V and 3 bases from J, with 13 bases in between. CDR3 DNA sequence: TGTGCCAGCAGCGCGAGGGGACAAGCTAATGAAAAACTGTTTTTT. Its protein product is CASSARGQANEKLFF.

This clonotype has a handful of counts. The CDR3 nucleotides are TGTGCCAGCCGAACTCAGGGTGACTATGGCTACACCTTC. Its translation: CASRTQGDYGYTF. The gene calls are TRBV7-8 and TRBJ1-2; a possible D gene is TRBD1 (5 bases). Deletions cut 8 bases from V and 3 bases from J, with 13 bases between. The V gene's germline CDR1 is SGHVS and CDR2 FQNEAQ. There are 13 residues in the CDR3. The full variable domain, with the rest looked up from reference TRBV7-8 and TRBJ1-2, is GAGVSQSPRYKVAKRGQDVALRCDPISGHVSLFWYQQALGQGPEFLTYFQNEAQLDKSGLPSDRFFAERPEGSVSTLKIQRTQQEDSAVYLCASRTQGDYGYTFGSGTRLTVV.

This clonotype was counted a single time. The V gene is TRBV24-1, the J gene TRBJ1-2; weak D call: TRBD1 (5 bases). The CDR3 totals 18 residues. V was trimmed by 6 bases and J by 3 bases, leaving 25 bases between them. Germline assignment: CDR1 KGHDR and CDR2 SFDVKD. CDR3 coding DNA: TGTGCCACCAGTATCCCCCCCGGGTCAGAGGGGCGACACTATGGCTACACCTTC. Translating it yields CATSIPPGSEGRHYGYTF.

The chain joins TRBV6-1 to TRBJ2-5; D unresolved. The CDR3 contains 14 residues. V was shortened by 3 bases and J by 5 bases, with 13 bases between the two germline ends. Germline V CDR1 and CDR2: MNHNS, SASEGT. This CDR3 is CASSDLGGWETQYF. CDR3 coding DNA: TGTGCCAGCAGTGATCTGGGTGGGTGGGAGACCCAGTACTTC.

This clonotype has at least ten counts. The DNA of the CDR3 is TGTGCCAGCAGTGGCGTCTATGGCTACACCTTC. Its translation is CASSGVYGYTF. V usage is TRBV2 and J usage is TRBJ1-2; the D is unclear. Germline V CDR1 and CDR2: SNHLY, FYNNEI. The CDR3 covers 11 residues. The V and J ends lost 4 bases and 4 bases respectively, with 4 bases between them.

This clonotype was found many times. V and J are TRBV7-9 and TRBJ2-7; D gene unclear. The CDR3 extends over 15 amino acids. The V and J ends lost 1 base and 0 bases respectively, with 10 bases between them. Germline values: CDR1 SEHNR, CDR2 FQNEAQ (reference sequence). For the CDR3, the DNA is TGTGCCAGCAGCTTAGTCGGTGGCTACTCCTACGAGCAGTACTTC. It is translated as CASSLVGGYSYEQYF.

The chain links TRBV29-1 to TRBJ1-1, with D hard to call. Trimming took 7 bases from V and 0 from J, leaving 15 bases between them. There are 14 residues in the CDR3. Germline assignment: CDR1 SQVTM and CDR2 ANQGSEA. As DNA, the CDR3 is TGCAGCGGAGCAACCAGGACCCTGAACACTGAAGCTTTCTTT. Amino acid sequence: CSGATRTLNTEAFF.

This clonotype was detected only a few times. The gene calls are TRBV20-1 and TRBJ1-2, with 8 bases aligning to TRBD1. The germline V gene has CDR1 DFQATT and CDR2 SNEGSKA (reference sequence). The ends lost 5 bases at V and 6 bases at J; junction bases unmatched: 8. The CDR3 is 13 amino acids. CDR3 region: CSAPEGQVDGYTF. CDR3 sequence (DNA): TGCAGTGCTCCAGAGGGACAGGTGGATGGCTACACCTTC.

This clonotype showed up many times. In nucleotides, the CDR3 is TGTGCCAGCGGTGACTCCGCAGGTACGCAGTATTTT. Its translation is CASGDSAGTQYF. This sequence joins TRBV12-3 or TRBV12-4 and TRBJ2-3; D remains ambiguous. V was shortened by 8 bases and J by 8 bases, with 14 bases between the two germline ends. The CDR3 is made up of 12 amino acids.

The chain employs TRBV19 and TRBJ2-1; D is unclear. The V end was cut by 4 bases, the J end by 2 bases, with 6 bases between. The CDR3 spans 13 residues. Germline loops: CDR1 LNHDA, CDR2 SQIVND (reference sequence). CDR3: CASSTSPYNEQFF. The CDR3 DNA follows: TGTGCCAGTAGTACAAGCCCCTACAATGAGCAGTTCTTC.

The gene calls are TRBV19 and TRBJ2-1; 8 bases are shared with TRBD2. Per the germline V gene, CDR1 is LNHDA and CDR2 is SQIVND (reference sequence). The CDR3 totals 14 residues. J was trimmed by 7 bases and V by 6 bases; bases with no gene match: 8. The CDR3 sequence is CASRPPGGGNEQFF. As DNA, the CDR3 is TGTGCCAGTAGGCCCCCGGGCGGGGGGAATGAGCAGTTCTTC.

This clonotype was observed at least ten times. V usage is TRBV6-1 and J usage is TRBJ1-1; D perhaps matches TRBD1 (5 bases). Germline CDR1 reads MNHNS; CDR2 reads SASEGT. The CDR3 runs to 12 residues. Trimming removed 10 bases from V and 1 base from J, with 10 bases in between. The CDR3 DNA sequence: TGTGCCACTTCGGACAAGAACACTGAAGCTTTCTTT. Residues: CATSDKNTEAFF.

The chain links TRBV19 to TRBJ2-1, with unresolved D. The germline V and J ends were trimmed by 5 bases and 10 bases, with 9 bases remaining between them. Germline CDR1 is LNHDA and CDR2 is SQIVND (reference sequence). This CDR3 has 11 amino acids. CDR3 region: CASSWTGEQFF. Here the CDR3 DNA reads TGTGCCAGTAGTTGGACGGGCGAGCAGTTCTTC.

This clonotype was counted between two and nine times. The chain is built from TRBV6-2 or TRBV6-3 and TRBJ2-5; D gene uncertain. Germline V CDR1 and CDR2: MNHEY, SVGEGT. The CDR3 consists of 13 residues. The ends were cut back, 5 bases at V and 2 bases at J, with 9 bases in the middle. This CDR3 is CASSTGAQETQYF. The CDR3 bases are TGTGCCAGCAGTACCGGTGCGCAAGAGACCCAGTACTTC.